This T cell receptor (beta chain) was recorded in a study of identical twins (TCRdb year 2016). Notes on the research overall: To test whether fetal clonotypes persist, this study deep-sequenced TCR alpha and beta repertoires from monozygotic twins, from unrelated adults of various ages, and from cord blood. To rule out contamination, the twin experiments were replicated at different times with different library preparation protocols.

The table lists this clonotype with a few counts. No antigen is known for it. Per-base quality was not reported, and no clone a single base away is much larger than it. The CDR3 measures 17 amino acids from cysteine to phenylalanine. This entry keeps only the CDR3 DNA: 51 bases, framed from base 1. The germline V gene encodes CDR1 DFQATT and CDR2 SNEGSKA (reference sequence). From V the trimming removes 3 bases and from J it removes 2 bases, while the gene matches leave 11 bases of the junction unaccounted for. Library generation was performed with 5' RACE. The sequencer was an Illumina HiSeq 2000. A universal primer binding site was added through template switching, and the final cDNA carried a unique molecular identifier so that TCR cDNA molecules could be counted accurately. Specific primers in the conserved constant-segment region were used to synthesize first-strand cDNA for TCR alpha and beta chains. Each cDNA library was double barcoded, with a SMART-Mk sample barcode plus Illumina barcodes, to control for contamination. TruSeq adapter sequences, together with Illumina sample barcodes, were added in two successive PCR steps. Sequencing of the TCR alpha and beta cDNA libraries was done on the Illumina HiSeq platform using custom primers. In the authors' own workflow: Raw reads were processed with MiGEC to extract unique molecular identifiers, and MiXCR was used to determine CDR3 positions. For each individual, recombination models were inferred using an EM algorithm with the repgenHMM and IGoR tools. The tcR package in R was used for shared clonotype analysis, with sharing normalized by the product of cloneset sizes. To study raw recombination without the effects of thymic and clonal selection, out-of-frame nonproductive sequences were analyzed. Using fastp at Q25 and MiXCR, TCRdb reprocessed the public reads and kept productive beta chains. One record per CDR3 amino acid sequence lists the most common genes and DNA. These V and J calls derive from TCRdb rather than the authors' analysis. This sample has about 720,000 distinct CDR3 sequences in its table, and over 8.5% of those were observed once. 0.98% of the sample goes to the ten largest clones.

Points the paper makes about the study in general: Invariant T cells such as MAIT and iNKT could partly confound zero-insertion analyses, though diverse VJ usage argued against this for most clonotypes. In monozygotic twins, out-of-frame TCR alpha sharing was systematically underestimated by recombination models, although the models agreed with sharing between unrelated individuals. Out-of-frame TCR alpha sequences shared between twins showed an excess of low generation-probability sequences compared with coincidental sharing between unrelated individuals. Because the same donors could not be followed over many years, the conclusions depended on cross-sectional statistical analysis. In beta out-of-frame sequences, excess twin sharing was weaker, because having fewer shared sequences lowered the signal-to-noise ratio. Fewer insertions were carried by abundant cord blood beta clonotypes; a weaker similar trend was observed in young adult naive repertoires, while no such trend was observed in memory repertoires.

Every donor in the study was a healthy Caucasian. The twin cohort comprised three pairs of female monozygotic twins, all aged about 18 to 29 years. RNA for TCR libraries was isolated from peripheral blood mononuclear cells. Separately, the same data were catalogued under a study of yellow fever vaccine responses in identical twins. Reported in the second study: The T cell response to vaccination in identical twins was reported by the authors to appear partly convergent and partly personalized. Focusing on identical twins, the study followed the T cell clones that responded to the vaccine, and did so with precision.

The receptor was derived from a woman younger than 35 in good health. The material sequenced was PBMCs. The chain is made from TRBV20-1 and TRBJ2-7, with TRBD2 identical over 12 junction bases. The CDR3 protein is CSASATSGGRITYEQYF. The sequenced DNA: TGCAGTGCTAGCGCGACTAGCGGGGGCCGCATTACCTACGAGCAGTACTTC.